The entry below describes one T cell receptor beta chain. Its antigen is not known. This sample was included in a study of monozygotic twins with inflammatory bowel disease. Study-wide findings and caveats: The data offered no way to tell different T cell subtypes apart. Researchers reported no repertoire similarity difference between concordant and discordant twins, possibly from limited power. The study supported no single strong signal or clonotype linked to IBD.

TCRdb reprocessed the 5' RACE reads, with one entry per CDR3 protein and no DNA. In total, the table holds 330,000 or so distinct CDR3 sequences. Looked up from germline, CDR1 is SEHNR and CDR2 is FQNEAQ (reference sequence). CDR3 length equals 16 residues. This clonotype was obtained from a human donor with ulcerative colitis or Crohn's disease, or a healthy co-twin of an affected twin (not recorded which). Sequences were obtained from blood. The gene calls are TRBV7-9 and TRBJ1-1; TCRdb's D call of TRBD1 is untestable without DNA. This CDR3 reads CASSPRTGAMNTEAFF.